These 21 T cell receptor beta chains originate from one sample sequenced in a study of blood T cell repertoires in COVID-19. Method: immunoSEQ multiplex PCR; TCRdb's copy keeps in-frame clones and lacks some. The data show 190,000 or so clones, with roughly 80% seen just once and about 13% held by the top ten. Sequencing was done on a sample of peripheral blood. The origin of the receptors is a man aged 50 or older who had recovered from COVID-19.

Regarding this clone: The sample holds other DNA sequences that translate to the same CDR3. The V call is TRBV3-1 (or the pseudogene TRBV3-2), the J call TRBJ2-7; 8 positions match TRBD1. With 5 bases clipped from V and 2 bases from J, the junction kept 2 bases outside the gene matches. Germline CDR1 and CDR2: LGHDT and YNNKEL (reference sequence). The CDR3 runs 13 residues. The CDR3 reads CASSYRGTYEQYF. The CDR3 DNA sequence: TGTGCCAGCAGCTACAGGGGGACCTACGAGCAGTACTTC.

The chain employs TRBV2 and TRBJ1-2; D is possibly TRBD1 (5 bases). The CDR3 has 15 residues. V shed 6 bases and J shed 6 bases, with 20 bases lying between them. The germline V gene has CDR1 SNHLY and CDR2 FYNNEI. The chain's CDR3 is CASRQAGRTWDGYTF. DNA of the CDR3: TGTGCCAGCAGGCAAGCGGGCAGGACATGGGATGGCTACACCTTC.

Only one count was recorded for this clone. The V gene is TRBV7-9, the J gene TRBJ1-3; D might be TRBD1 (5 bases). With 0 bases removed from V and 4 bases from J, the gap between germline ends came to 16 bases. The CDR3 is made up of 17 amino acids. CDR1 is SEHNR, CDR2 FQNEAQ, per germline (reference sequence). CDR3 sequence: CASSLARQSSVGNTIYF. The CDR3 DNA reads as TGTGCCAGCAGCTTAGCGAGACAGTCTTCGGTGGGAAACACCATATATTTT.

V and J are TRBV18 and TRBJ2-3; TRBD2 is a possible D gene (6 bases). Germline lookup yields CDR1 KGHSH and CDR2 LQKENI. This CDR3 has 15 residues. Trimming shortened V by 8 bases and J by 1 base, and 16 bases separated the two germline ends. For the CDR3, the DNA is TGTGCCAGCGAAAGAGATTCTAGCGGCACAGATACGCAGTATTTT. Encoded protein: CASERDSSGTDTQYF. Using reference TRBV18 and TRBJ2-3 for the parts outside the CDR3, the full variable domain is NAGVMQNPRHLVRRRGQEARLRCSPMKGHSHVYWYRQLPEEGLKFMVYLQKENIIDESGMPKERFSAEFPKEGPSILRIQQVVRGDSAAYFCASERDSSGTDTQYFGPGTRLTVL.

CDR3 region: CSVGTSGPYEQYF. The CDR3 bases are TGCAGCGTTGGGACTAGCGGGCCCTACGAGCAGTACTTC. V is TRBV29-1 and J is TRBJ2-7; 11 nucleotides agree with TRBD2. Germline V gene data show CDR1 as SQVTM and CDR2 as ANQGSEA. The ends lost 4 bases at V and 2 bases at J; junction bases unmatched: 1. This CDR3 spans 13 amino acids.

The chain recombines TRBV27 with TRBJ2-1; 8 bases are a match to TRBD1. CDR1 and CDR2 from the germline V gene are MNHEY and SMNVEV (reference sequence). Germline trimming cut 6 bases from V and 0 bases from J; bases unmatched to any gene: 7. This CDR3 contains 16 residues. The CDR3 spells CASSTRTGSSYNEQFF. As DNA, the CDR3 is TGTGCCAGCAGCACAAGGACAGGGAGCTCCTACAATGAGCAGTTCTTC.

This sequence joins TRBV15 and TRBJ2-1; D is unclear. V was cut by 3 bases and J by 12 bases, with 12 bases left in between. The CDR3 is 12 amino acids. Germline V gene sequence: CDR1 LNHNV, CDR2 YYDKDF (reference sequence). The CDR3 sequence: CATSREPYRQFF. The DNA of the CDR3 is TGTGCCACCAGCAGGGAGCCGTATCGGCAGTTCTTC.

The chain uses TRBV5-1 and TRBJ2-5; D might be TRBD2 (6 bases). Trimming shortened V by 2 bases and J by 1 base, and 9 bases separated the two germline ends. Germline V gene lookup returns CDR1 SGHRS and CDR2 YFSETQ. This CDR3 comprises 14 residues. The CDR3 is CASSLTGSQETQYF. The CDR3 DNA reads TGCGCCAGCAGCTTAACCGGGAGCCAAGAGACCCAGTACTTC.

The rearrangement uses TRBV7-3 and TRBJ2-7, with a possible D match to TRBD2 (5 bases). The CDR3 extends over 13 amino acids. The germline gives CDR1 SGHTA, CDR2 FQGTGA. Trimming stripped 5 bases from V and 1 base from J, with 9 bases between. DNA for the CDR3: TGTGCCAGCAGCCTAGGGAGATCCTACGAGCAGTACTTC. As protein: CASSLGRSYEQYF.

Only a few counts were recorded for this clone. V usage is TRBV5-5 and J usage is TRBJ2-7; D gene ambiguous. The CDR3 consists of 15 residues. Germline CDR1 reads SGHKS; CDR2 reads YYEKEE (reference sequence). Trimming cost V 1 base and J 5 bases, with 16 bases left between them. This CDR3 reads CASSLTTPIWNEQYF. Written as DNA, the CDR3 is TGTGCCAGCAGCTTGACTACCCCTATATGGAACGAGCAGTACTTC.

CDR3 sequence (DNA): TGTGCCACCAGCAGAGTTGTTTTCTTACAGAATGAGCGGGAGAGGGAGACCCAGTACTTC. Its protein is CATSRVVFLQNERERETQYF. The V and J genes are TRBV15 and TRBJ2-5, with 8 bases lining up with TRBD2. Germline CDR1 is LNHNV and CDR2 is YYDKDF (reference sequence). The CDR3 is 20 residues long. Trimming removed 1 base from V and 5 bases from J; junction bases left unmatched: 21.

The chain combines TRBV27 with TRBJ2-1, with 10 nucleotides matching TRBD2. The CDR3 covers 14 residues. After removal of 6 bases from V and 4 bases from J, the junction contained 3 bases not matched to a gene. CDR1 MNHEY and CDR2 SMNVEV come from the germline V gene (reference sequence). The CDR3 region is CASRTSGFYNEQFF. CDR3 coding DNA: TGTGCCAGCAGGACTAGCGGGTTTTACAATGAGCAGTTCTTC.

The rearrangement uses TRBV7-9 and TRBJ1-5, with D unresolved. CDR3 length: 14 amino acids. Germline V gene lookup returns CDR1 SEHNR and CDR2 FQNEAQ (reference sequence). Between the trimmed V and J ends, which lost 3 bases and 3 bases, there was a span of 9 bases. This CDR3 is CASSFEGYNQPQHF. The CDR3 DNA is TGTGCCAGCAGCTTTGAGGGCTACAATCAGCCCCAGCATTTT.

This clone has more than one count but fewer than ten. V usage is TRBV10-3 and J usage is TRBJ1-5, with TRBD1 as a possible D gene (5 bases). V was trimmed by 0 bases and J by 7 bases, leaving 10 bases between them. The CDR3 spans 14 residues. CDR1 is ENHRY and CDR2 is SYGVKD in the germline V gene. The CDR3 sequence is CAISESDIGQPQHF. DNA for the CDR3: TGTGCCATCAGTGAGTCGGACATTGGGCAGCCCCAGCATTTT.

This clone was detected once. The chain carries TRBV30 and TRBJ2-7, with 11 bases lining up with TRBD2. The ends lost 5 bases at V and 2 bases at J; junction bases unmatched: 8. The CDR3 loop spans 15 amino acids. Germline V lookup: CDR1 GTSNPN, CDR2 SVGIG (reference sequence). The chain's CDR3 is CAWAEGLAVTYEQYF. In nucleotides, the CDR3 is TGTGCCTGGGCGGAGGGACTAGCGGTTACCTACGAGCAGTACTTC.

V gene TRBV11-2 combines with J gene TRBJ2-2, with D hard to call. Germline V gene data show CDR1 as SGHAT and CDR2 as FQNNGV. The CDR3 sequence is 17 residues long. Trimming took 5 bases from V and 0 from J, leaving 16 bases between them. CDR3 loop: CASSRHKGGANTGELFF. The CDR3 DNA reads as TGTGCCAGCAGCCGCCATAAAGGCGGCGCGAACACCGGGGAGCTGTTTTTT.

This clone was observed once. The chain employs TRBV10-3 and TRBJ1-6, with D tentatively TRBD1 (6 bases). In germline, CDR1 is ENHRY, CDR2 SYGVKD. V was clipped by 11 bases and J by 9 bases, with 17 bases between them. The length of the CDR3 is 13 residues. DNA for the CDR3: TGTGCCTTCCAGGGGAATTTGTTTTCACCCCTCCACTTT. Its protein is CAFQGNLFSPLHF.

The rearrangement uses TRBV5-4 and TRBJ2-1; TRBD2 aligns across 7 bases. The CDR3 is made up of 15 amino acids. With 0 bases clipped from V and 5 bases from J, the junction kept 5 bases outside the gene matches. The V gene's germline CDR1 is SGHNT and CDR2 YYREEE (reference sequence). CDR3 sequence (DNA): TGTGCCAGCAGCTTGGCTGGGACTACTGACAATGAGCAGTTCTTC. This gives the protein CASSLAGTTDNEQFF.

The chain couples TRBV2 to TRBJ2-7; 9 bases agree with TRBD1. The CDR3 is 15 amino acids. The ends lost 7 bases at V and 1 base at J; junction bases unmatched: 8. CDR1 is SNHLY, CDR2 FYNNEI, per germline. The CDR3 coding sequence is TGTGCCAGCACCTTAAAGGGACAGGGATCCTACGAGCAGTACTTC. Its translation is CASTLKGQGSYEQYF. The variable domain in full, completed from reference TRBV2 and TRBJ2-7, reads EPEVTQTPSHQVTQMGQEVILRCVPISNHLYFYWYRQILGQKVEFLVSFYNNEISEKSEIFDDQFSVERPDGSNFTLKIRSTKLEDSAMYFCASTLKGQGSYEQYFGPGTRLTVT.

The chain recombines TRBV19 with TRBJ1-5; 8 bases are a match to TRBD1. V lost 4 bases, J lost 0 bases, and 11 bases stayed unmatched. The germline gives CDR1 LNHDA, CDR2 SQIVND (reference sequence). There are 18 residues in the CDR3. The CDR3: CASSKTATGVDSNQPQHF. The CDR3 DNA reads TGTGCCAGTAGTAAAACCGCGACAGGGGTGGATAGCAATCAGCCCCAGCATTTT.

The chain uses TRBV7-6 and TRBJ1-6, with D unclear. CDR3 size: 14 residues. V lost 1 base to trimming and J lost 10 bases, with 11 bases between them. The germline gives CDR1 SGHVS, CDR2 FNYEAQ. CDR3 in amino acids: CASSLEVFGSPLHF. The DNA for the CDR3 is TGTGCCAGCAGCTTAGAGGTTTTCGGGTCACCCCTCCACTTT.